This passage covers 20 T cell receptor beta chains from one sample sequenced in a study of beta chain features in type 1 diabetes. Overall study results and limits: Shorter TCRB CDR3s, moderately but significantly so, were found in Type 1 diabetes patients in all four CD4+ subsets.

The antigens for these receptors are not known. Of the isolated RNA, all was reverse transcribed, and so the sequenced material was expressed TCRB transcripts. The table came from immunoSEQ multiplex PCR; TCRdb's copy has only in-frame clones and leaves some out. The sample has some 45,000 clones, roughly 68% seen once. Input material: Tregs from blood. Source of these receptors: a woman under 30 with type 1 diabetes.

Only a few counts were recorded for this clone. This rearrangement joins TRBV7-2 to TRBJ2-3; D may be TRBD1 (6 bases). The germline CDR1 and CDR2 sequences are SGHTA and FQGNSA. This CDR3 is 16 amino acids long. The germline V and J ends were trimmed by 5 bases and 2 bases, with 17 bases remaining between them. The CDR3 reads CASSPVSGTPTDTQYF. The CDR3 DNA reads TGTGCCAGCAGCCCGGTGTCCGGGACACCCACAGATACGCAGTATTTT. Together with reference TRBV7-2 and TRBJ2-3, the CDR3 gives the full variable domain: GAGVSQSPSNKVTEKGKDVELRCDPISGHTALYWYRQSLGQGLEFLIYFQGNSAPDKSGLPSDRFSAERTGGSVSTLTIQRTQQEDSAVYLCASSPVSGTPTDTQYFGPGTRLTVL.

This rearrangement joins TRBV28 to TRBJ2-2; 9 bases agree with TRBD2. The CDR3 runs 14 residues. Germline V gene lookup returns CDR1 MDHEN and CDR2 SYDVKM. With 8 bases clipped from V and 6 bases from J, the junction kept 7 bases outside the gene matches. This CDR3 is CASRVAGEAGELFF. CDR3 nucleotide sequence: TGTGCCAGCCGAGTAGCGGGAGAGGCCGGGGAGCTGTTTTTT.

The rearrangement uses TRBV4-1 and TRBJ1-5; D call uncertain. Deletions cut 0 bases from V and 2 bases from J, with 5 bases between. The CDR3 is 14 amino acids. Germline V CDR1 and CDR2: MGHRA, YSYEKL. CDR3 loop: CASSQERGNQPQHF. For the CDR3, the DNA is TGCGCCAGCAGCCAAGAGCGCGGCAATCAGCCCCAGCATTTT.

This clone has just a few counts. This likely comes from a read error, as the CDR3 has no conserved phenylalanine or tryptophan at its end. The DNA is omitted, as the CDR3 cannot be located on it reliably, and the CDR3 follows TCRdb's listing. The chain uses TRBV21-1 and TRBJ2-7; the table gives TRBD1 as D, unverified against the DNA. TRBV21-1 represents a pseudogene. Including both end residues, the CDR3 is 9 amino acids long. The CDR3 is CASSTDRGN.

This chain uses TRBV28 with TRBJ2-4, with TRBD1 matching 7 bases. The ends lost 8 bases at V and 6 bases at J; junction bases unmatched: 13. The CDR3 extends over 15 amino acids. Germline V CDR1 and CDR2: MDHEN, SYDVKM. CDR3 protein: CASAMKQGSVNIQYF. CDR3 nucleotides: TGTGCCAGCGCCATGAAACAGGGGTCCGTAAACATTCAGTACTTC.

The rearrangement uses TRBV28 and TRBJ2-7, with 7 bases lining up with TRBD1. Trimming cost V 7 bases and J 4 bases; bases outside gene matches: 10. CDR3 size: 14 residues. Germline V gene lookup returns CDR1 MDHEN and CDR2 SYDVKM. As DNA, the CDR3 is TGTGCCAGCAATGCCGGAGACAGGGCATACGAGCAGTACTTC. This sequence encodes CASNAGDRAYEQYF.

This clone occurred once. This chain links TRBV5-1 with TRBJ2-5; D not certain. Looked up from germline, CDR1 is SGHRS and CDR2 is YFSETQ. Trimming removed 0 bases at V and 3 bases at J, with 9 bases between. There are 14 residues in the CDR3. The CDR3 region is CASSLVSLEETQYF. DNA for the CDR3: TGCGCCAGCAGCTTGGTGTCGCTAGAAGAGACCCAGTACTTC. The full variable domain, rest sourced from reference TRBV5-1 and TRBJ2-5, is KAGVTQTPRYLIKTRGQQVTLSCSPISGHRSVSWYQQTPGQGLQFLFEYFSETQRNKGNFPGRFSGRQFSNSRSEMNVSTLELGDSALYLCASSLVSLEETQYFGPGTRLLVL.

The chain couples TRBV2 to TRBJ2-7; tentatively, D is TRBD1 (6 bases). The CDR3 extends over 14 amino acids. Trimming left V 7 bases short and J 1 base short, with 14 bases between. CDR1 and CDR2 (germline): SNHLY, FYNNEI. The CDR3 protein is CASNRATGSYEQYF. The CDR3 DNA sequence: TGTGCCAGCAATCGTGCTACAGGGTCCTACGAGCAGTACTTC.

The chain uses TRBV7-2 and TRBJ2-7, with D possibly TRBD1 on 6 matching bases. The V gene's germline CDR1 is SGHTA and CDR2 FQGNSA. The germline V and J ends were trimmed by 1 base and 3 bases, with 16 bases remaining between them. CDR3 length: 16 amino acids. This chain's CDR3 is CASSLGGKRTVYEQYF. The CDR3 coding sequence is TGTGCCAGCAGCTTAGGGGGCAAACGGACAGTCTACGAGCAGTACTTC.

This clone was seen a handful of times. This chain links TRBV7-3 with TRBJ2-7; 9 nucleotides match TRBD2. Unmatched junction bases numbered 6, after V lost 1 base and J lost 5 bases. In germline, CDR1 is SGHTA, CDR2 FQGTGA. The CDR3 contains 15 residues. The CDR3, as DNA: TGTGCCAGCAGCTTAAGAGGCGGGAGGGCCCACGAGCAGTACTTC. Its translation is CASSLRGGRAHEQYF.

This clone was observed once. The chain joins TRBV28 to TRBJ1-4; maybe TRBD1 (6 bases). Germline CDR1 is MDHEN and CDR2 is SYDVKM. V shed 6 bases and J shed 8 bases, with 10 bases lying between them. The CDR3 covers 12 residues. The CDR3 DNA sequence: TGTGCCAGCAGGCGGGGGACAGAAAAACTGTTTTTT. It encodes CASRRGTEKLFF.

This clone was detected only once. V and J are TRBV4-2 and TRBJ2-7, with TRBD2 matching 7 bases. Losses at the gene ends were 0 bases for V and 4 bases for J; bases not matched to a gene: 3. The CDR3 covers 14 residues. Germline CDR1 reads LGHNA; CDR2 reads YNFKEQ. The CDR3 DNA sequence: TGTGCCAGCAGCCAAGATGCTAGCGGATACGAGCAGTACTTC. Amino acid sequence: CASSQDASGYEQYF.

In this sample, this clone turned up once. V is TRBV19 and J is TRBJ2-3; 12 positions agree with TRBD2. The CDR3 is made up of 15 amino acids. The junction had 9 bases not matched to a gene; V was cut back by 10 bases and J by 4 bases. Germline loops: CDR1 LNHDA, CDR2 SQIVND (reference sequence). Here the CDR3 DNA reads TGTGCCACCTCGACTAGCGGGAGATTCTCAGATACGCAGTATTTT. Its protein is CATSTSGRFSDTQYF.

The V and J genes are TRBV14 and TRBJ1-1; D remains unclear. The CDR3 extends over 13 amino acids. Trimming shortened V by 7 bases and J by 4 bases, and 13 bases separated the two germline ends. Germline V lookup: CDR1 SGHDN, CDR2 FVKESK. The CDR3 protein is CASKEVGGTEAFF. CDR3 sequence (DNA): TGTGCCAGCAAGGAGGTAGGAGGCACTGAAGCTTTCTTT.

The rearrangement uses TRBV18 and TRBJ2-1; 11 bases fit TRBD2. From germline, CDR1 is KGHSH and CDR2 LQKENI. The CDR3 sequence is 18 residues long. V gave up 3 bases and J gave up 5 bases; unmatched junction bases: 12. This CDR3 reads CASSPLGTSGVGDNEQFF. The DNA of the CDR3 is TGTGCCAGCTCACCGCTTGGGACTAGCGGAGTTGGGGACAATGAGCAGTTCTTC.

This rearrangement joins TRBV7-7 to TRBJ2-2, with a tentative D call TRBD1 (5 bases). Between the trimmed V and J ends, which lost 5 bases and 0 bases, there was a span of 10 bases. This CDR3 has 15 amino acids. Germline-derived CDR1 and CDR2 are SSHAT and FNYEAQ (reference sequence). DNA of the CDR3: TGTGCCAGCAGCCCCCAGGGCACGAACACCGGGGAGCTGTTTTTT. Its protein is CASSPQGTNTGELFF.

Remarks on this clone: Different DNA sequences within this sample yield the same CDR3. This chain uses TRBV19 with TRBJ1-6, with D possibly being TRBD1 (6 bases). Germline lookup yields CDR1 LNHDA and CDR2 SQIVND (reference sequence). The CDR3 spans 17 residues. Trimming pared 8 bases from V and 8 bases from J, leaving 25 bases between. The CDR3 DNA is TGTGCCAGTTCTTTCCCCTGGACAGCCGCGGACCATTCACCCCTCCACTTT. Protein product: CASSFPWTAADHSPLHF.

The gene calls are TRBV19 and TRBJ1-3; D may be TRBD1 (5 bases). The CDR3 is 16 residues long. Germline V lookup: CDR1 LNHDA, CDR2 SQIVND (reference sequence). With 7 bases removed from V and 4 bases from J, the gap between germline ends came to 20 bases. The CDR3 spells CASTRGAPGPGNTIYF. The CDR3 DNA reads TGTGCCAGTACGCGCGGGGCTCCTGGGCCCGGAAACACCATATATTTT. Looking up the rest from reference TRBV19 and TRBJ1-3 gives the full variable domain: DGGITQSPKYLFRKEGQNVTLSCEQNLNHDAMYWYRQDPGQGLRLIYYSQIVNDFQKGDIAEGYSVSREKKESFPLTVTSAQKNPTAFYLCASTRGAPGPGNTIYFGEGSWLTVV.

The chain employs TRBV5-1 and TRBJ2-1, with a possible D match to TRBD1 (5 bases). The CDR3 runs to 12 residues. CDR1 and CDR2 (germline): SGHRS, YFSETQ. Trimming removed 5 bases from V and 6 bases from J, with 9 bases in between. DNA of the CDR3: TGCGCCAGCAGTGACAGTATCAATGAGCAGTTCTTC. Its translation: CASSDSINEQFF. The full variable domain, its missing parts supplied by reference TRBV5-1 and TRBJ2-1, is KAGVTQTPRYLIKTRGQQVTLSCSPISGHRSVSWYQQTPGQGLQFLFEYFSETQRNKGNFPGRFSGRQFSNSRSEMNVSTLELGDSALYLCASSDSINEQFFGPGTRLTVL.

The genes are TRBV15 and TRBJ1-1; weak D call: TRBD1 (5 bases). V lost 5 bases to trimming and J lost 3 bases, with 7 bases between them. The V gene's germline CDR1 is LNHNV and CDR2 YYDKDF (reference sequence). This CDR3 contains 12 residues. DNA of the CDR3: TGTGCCACCAGCCGCAGGGACACTGAAGCTTTCTTT. It translates to CATSRRDTEAFF. Full variable domain (missing parts from reference TRBV15 and TRBJ1-1): DAMVIQNPRYQVTQFGKPVTLSCSQTLNHNVMYWYQQKSSQAPKLLFHYYDKDFNNEADTPDNFQSRRPNTSFCFLDIRSPGLGDTAMYLCATSRRDTEAFFGQGTRLTVV.